This T cell receptor beta chain was sequenced for a study of control samples from healthy donors and cancer patients. This CDR3 is 18 amino acids long. Germline CDR1 and CDR2: LNHDA and SQIVND (reference sequence). V gave up 5 bases and J gave up 1 base, with 20 bases separating them. Profiling relied on immunoSEQ multiplex PCR, and the TCRdb table lists in-frame clones only, not all of them. The table lists about 61,000 clones, 85% to 90% of them singletons, with roughly 5.6% in the top ten. Sample: PBMCs. This clonotype was sampled from a man aged 55 to 69 with colorectal cancer. The chain uses TRBV19 and TRBJ1-4; no clear D. CDR3 coding DNA: TGTGCCAGTAGTCGGATGATGTCTACCCGTCTAACTAATGAAAAACTGTTTTTT. Translating it yields CASSRMMSTRLTNEKLFF.